Below, 16 T cell receptor beta chains from the same sample are listed, as sequenced in a study of cytomegalovirus exposure and HLA in healthy donors. Researchers ran the PCR with 60 Vbeta and 13 Jbeta primers. TCRdb's table, derived via immunoSEQ multiplex PCR, lists solely in-frame clones and lacks some. Of about 130,000 clones listed, around 74% were seen once; the top ten hold 6.6%. Input material: PBMCs. Receptor source: a man between 40 and 49 years old in good health and CMV-seropositive.

The chain links TRBV15 to TRBJ1-5, with 7 bases aligning to TRBD1. Germline CDR1 is LNHNV and CDR2 is YYDKDF (reference sequence). V gave up 5 bases and J gave up 7 bases; unmatched junction bases: 5. CDR3 length: 13 residues. The CDR3 bases are TGTGCCACCAGCGAGGGGGCGGACCAGCCCCAGCATTTT. Translated, it gives CATSEGADQPQHF.

The chain carries TRBV29-1 and TRBJ2-7; D may be TRBD2 (6 bases). The CDR3 has 14 amino acids. The V gene's germline CDR1 is SQVTM and CDR2 ANQGSEA. Between the trimmed V and J ends, which lost 4 bases and 1 base, there was a span of 14 bases. CDR3 sequence (DNA): TGCAGCGTTGTAAGGGACTTCTTATCCTACGAGCAGTACTTC. Encoded protein: CSVVRDFLSYEQYF.

The rearrangement joins TRBV18 to TRBJ1-4, with 8 bases lining up with TRBD1. The CDR3 spans 13 residues. Germline-derived CDR1 and CDR2 are KGHSH and LQKENI. J lost 8 bases, V lost 6 bases, and 5 bases had no gene match. For the CDR3, the DNA is TGTGCCAGCTCGTCGACAGGGGACGAAAAACTGTTTTTT. Its translation is CASSSTGDEKLFF.

The chain is built from TRBV6-5 and TRBJ2-1; 7 nucleotides align to TRBD2. Trimming at V came to 6 bases and at J to 9 bases, leaving 11 bases not matched to a gene. The CDR3 length is 14 residues. Germline V lookup: CDR1 MNHEY, CDR2 SVGAGI. CDR3 protein: CASREGAGDTEQFF. CDR3 nucleotides: TGTGCCAGCAGAGAAGGGGCGGGAGATACTGAGCAGTTCTTC.

This chain links TRBV5-1 with TRBJ2-5; tentative D call: TRBD2 (6 bases). CDR1 and CDR2 (germline): SGHRS, YFSETQ. The CDR3 is 13 residues long. V dropped 6 bases and J dropped 2 bases, with 11 bases sitting between them. The CDR3 protein is CASKPRGQETQYF. Written as DNA, the CDR3 is TGCGCCAGCAAACCCCGGGGGCAAGAGACCCAGTACTTC.

This clone was counted a single time. This chain links TRBV28 with TRBJ2-6; D may be TRBD1 (5 bases). Germline loops: CDR1 MDHEN, CDR2 SYDVKM. The CDR3 is 18 amino acids. V lost 4 bases to trimming and J lost 0 bases, with 16 bases between them. The CDR3 DNA sequence: TGTGCCAGCAGTTCTTCAGGGCCCCTCTCCTCTGGGGCCAACGTCCTGACTTTC. It is translated as CASSSSGPLSSGANVLTF.

The chain couples TRBV28 to TRBJ2-2, with 9 positions matching TRBD1. J was trimmed by 7 bases and V by 6 bases; bases with no gene match: 6. CDR1 is MDHEN and CDR2 is SYDVKM in the germline V gene. The CDR3 extends over 14 amino acids. The CDR3 DNA reads as TGTGCCAGCAGGCGGACAGGGGCTGGCGGGGAGCTGTTTTTT. Its translation: CASRRTGAGGELFF. The whole variable domain, remainder taken from reference TRBV28 and TRBJ2-2, is DVKVTQSSRYLVKRTGEKVFLECVQDMDHENMFWYRQDPGLGLRLIYFSYDVKMKEKGDIPEGYSVSREKKERFSLILESASTNQTSMYLCASRRTGAGGELFFGEGSRLTVL.

This chain joins TRBV6-5 and TRBJ2-7; a possible D gene is TRBD2 (7 bases). The V gene's germline CDR1 is MNHEY and CDR2 SVGAGI. The V and J ends lost 0 bases and 2 bases respectively, with 14 bases between them. This CDR3 is built from 16 residues. Written as DNA, the CDR3 is TGTGCCAGCAGTTACTCGGGCTTCGGGGGGCCCTACGAGCAGTACTTC. This gives the protein CASSYSGFGGPYEQYF.

This chain links TRBV29-1 with TRBJ1-1, with a possible D match to TRBD1 (5 bases). The germline V gene encodes CDR1 SQVTM and CDR2 ANQGSEA. Between the trimmed V and J ends, which lost 3 bases and 8 bases, there was a span of 16 bases. This CDR3 comprises 13 residues. The CDR3 sequence: CSVDGGGVGEAFF. CDR3 nucleotide sequence: TGCAGCGTTGACGGGGGGGGAGTGGGGGAAGCTTTCTTT. The whole variable domain, remainder taken from reference TRBV29-1 and TRBJ1-1, is SAVISQKPSRDICQRGTSLTIQCQVDSQVTMMFWYRQQPGQSLTLIATANQGSEATYESGFVIDKFPISRPNLTFSTLTVSNMSPEDSSIYLCSVDGGGVGEAFFGQGTRLTVV.

The CDR3 region has the DNA TGTGCCAGCAGCTTAAAACAGGGCTACGACTATGGCTACACCTTC. As protein: CASSLKQGYDYGYTF. The chain couples TRBV5-5 to TRBJ1-2; possible D gene TRBD1, 6 bases. The length of the CDR3 is 15 residues. Germline V lookup: CDR1 SGHKS, CDR2 YYEKEE (reference sequence). V gave up 2 bases and J gave up 3 bases, with 14 bases separating them.

This chain connects TRBV9 to TRBJ2-5; 10 bases line up with TRBD1. There are 16 residues in the CDR3. Germline CDR1 and CDR2: SGDLS and YYNGEE. With 4 bases clipped from V and 5 bases from J, the junction kept 11 bases outside the gene matches. This chain's CDR3 is CASSSPRDRGGETQYF. DNA of the CDR3: TGTGCCAGCAGCTCCCCCCGGGACAGGGGTGGTGAGACCCAGTACTTC.

The chain joins TRBV28 to TRBJ2-2; D possibly corresponds to TRBD1 (6 bases). The germline V gene has CDR1 MDHEN and CDR2 SYDVKM. CDR3 length: 15 residues. V lost 8 bases and J 0 bases, leaving 13 bases between the germline ends. The CDR3 DNA sequence: TGTGCCAGCGCCAAAGGGGGAGCGAACACCGGGGAGCTGTTTTTT. It yields the protein CASAKGGANTGELFF.

V usage is TRBV14 and J usage is TRBJ2-7; TRBD2 might be the D (7 bases). The germline V and J ends were trimmed by 6 bases and 5 bases, with 26 bases remaining between them. Germline V lookup: CDR1 SGHDN, CDR2 FVKESK. The CDR3 totals 17 residues. The CDR3 reads CASRRHWGGQRFHEQYF. The CDR3 DNA sequence: TGTGCCAGCAGACGTCATTGGGGGGGGCAGAGGTTCCACGAGCAGTACTTC.

This clone appeared a single time. The rearrangement links TRBV5-1 to TRBJ2-5; TRBD2 matches 8 bases. V trimming: 4 bases; J trimming: 2 bases; junction bases outside the gene matches: 7. The CDR3 extends over 15 amino acids. Germline V lookup: CDR1 SGHRS, CDR2 YFSETQ. This CDR3 reads CASSAGGGLQETQYF. The CDR3 DNA follows: TGCGCCAGCAGCGCTGGCGGGGGGCTACAAGAGACCCAGTACTTC.

This sequence joins TRBV7-2 and TRBJ2-1, with D unresolved. The CDR3 has 13 residues. Germline V gives CDR1 SGHTA, CDR2 FQGNSA. V was pared by 1 base and J by 4 bases, with 5 bases between. CDR3 sequence: CASSLGSYNEQFF. DNA for the CDR3: TGTGCCAGCAGCTTAGGTTCTTACAATGAGCAGTTCTTC. The whole variable domain, remainder taken from reference TRBV7-2 and TRBJ2-1, is GAGVSQSPSNKVTEKGKDVELRCDPISGHTALYWYRQSLGQGLEFLIYFQGNSAPDKSGLPSDRFSAERTGGSVSTLTIQRTQQEDSAVYLCASSLGSYNEQFFGPGTRLTVL.

This chain joins TRBV9 and TRBJ2-1; D gene uncertain. V shed 0 bases and J shed 6 bases, with 4 bases lying between them. The CDR3 extends over 12 amino acids. Germline loops: CDR1 SGDLS, CDR2 YYNGEE. CDR3 loop: CASSVALNEQFF. The CDR3, as DNA: TGTGCCAGCAGCGTAGCCCTCAATGAGCAGTTCTTC. The full variable domain, completed using reference TRBV9 and TRBJ2-1, is DSGVTQTPKHLITATGQRVTLRCSPRSGDLSVYWYQQSLDQGLQFLIQYYNGEERAKGNILERFSAQQFPDLHSELNLSSLELGDSALYFCASSVALNEQFFGPGTRLTVL.